These 30 T cell receptor beta chains share one sample of origin, sequenced in a study of cytomegalovirus exposure and HLA in healthy donors. Assay: immunoSEQ multiplex PCR; the TCRdb copy retains only in-frame clones and omits some. The top ten hold approximately 3% of the sample, which has tens of thousands of clones, just under 95% seen once. The specimen sequenced was PBMCs. Every receptor here comes from a woman between 18 and 29 years old in good health and CMV-seropositive.

The chain's CDR3 is CASSLEGLARETQYF. The CDR3 DNA reads TGTGCCAGCAGCTTGGAGGGACTAGCGAGGGAGACCCAGTACTTC. The chain combines TRBV5-6 with TRBJ2-5, with TRBD2 matching over 10 bases. V dropped 0 bases and J dropped 5; count of bases not matched to a gene: 4. Germline-derived CDR1 and CDR2 are SGHDT and YYEEEE. This CDR3 spans 15 amino acids.

The chain has TRBV11-2 and TRBJ2-7; 9 nucleotides align to TRBD2. The CDR3 covers 15 residues. Germline CDR1 SGHAT, CDR2 FQNNGV. J was trimmed by 3 bases and V by 1 base; bases with no gene match: 4. CDR3 region: CASSLGPSGIYEQYF. CDR3 DNA: TGTGCCAGCAGCTTAGGTCCTAGCGGGATCTACGAGCAGTACTTC.

J is TRBJ2-1 and V is TRBV29-1, with TRBD2 matching over 14 bases. Looked up from germline, CDR1 is SQVTM and CDR2 is ANQGSEA. J lost 8 bases, V lost 5 bases, and 8 bases had no gene match. This CDR3 spans 15 amino acids. The chain's CDR3 is CSVTRTSGRIDEQFF. CDR3 DNA: TGCAGCGTTACCCGGACTAGCGGGAGGATAGATGAGCAGTTCTTC.

The V call is TRBV30, the J call TRBJ1-3; 7 bases line up with TRBD1. The germline gives CDR1 GTSNPN, CDR2 SVGIG (reference sequence). The J segment lost 4 bases and the V segment lost 2 bases, leaving 14 bases of the junction unmatched. The CDR3 is 17 amino acids. CDR3 residues: CAWSPSDRVNAGNTIYF. CDR3 DNA sequence: TGTGCCTGGAGTCCCTCCGACAGGGTAAATGCAGGAAACACCATATATTTT.

The J gene is TRBJ1-1, the V gene TRBV5-1; weak D call: TRBD1 (5 bases). V lost 3 bases and J lost 1, with 10 bases in between. The length of the CDR3 is 14 residues. The germline gives CDR1 SGHRS, CDR2 YFSETQ. CDR3 sequence reads: CASSSSGGNTEAFF. The CDR3 region has the DNA TGCGCCAGCAGCTCTTCCGGGGGGAACACTGAAGCTTTCTTT.

The chain uses TRBV27 and TRBJ2-5; 11 bases map to TRBD1. The V segment lost 6 bases and the J segment 4 bases; nucleotides outside the gene matches: 7. The germline gives CDR1 MNHEY, CDR2 SMNVEV (reference sequence). The CDR3 extends over 15 amino acids. DNA for the CDR3: TGTGCCAGCAGCCCCCGGACAGGGGGCGCAGAGACCCAGTACTTC. This translates into CASSPRTGGAETQYF.

This chain links TRBV10-2 with TRBJ2-1; TRBD2 aligns across 10 bases. Germline values: CDR1 WSHSY, CDR2 SAAADI. The CDR3 sequence is 14 residues long. V dropped 8 bases and J dropped 7; count of bases not matched to a gene: 8. Written as DNA, the CDR3 is TGCGCCAGCGGAGAGCGGGGGGGCGAGAATGAGCAGTTCTTC. This sequence encodes CASGERGGENEQFF.

V usage is TRBV25-1 and J usage is TRBJ2-3, with 8 bases fitting TRBD2. CDR1 and CDR2 (germline): MGHDK, SYGVNS. The CDR3 totals 17 residues. After removal of 0 bases from V and 0 bases from J, the junction contained 5 bases not matched to a gene. The CDR3 region is CASSEYKGLESTDTQYF. The CDR3 DNA reads as TGTGCCAGCAGTGAATATAAGGGACTAGAGAGCACAGATACGCAGTATTTT.

This clone occurred once. This rearrangement joins TRBV5-1 to TRBJ2-1; 12 bases align to TRBD1. The V segment lost 6 bases and the J segment 10 bases; nucleotides outside the gene matches: 8. CDR1 SGHRS and CDR2 YFSETQ come from the germline V gene. This CDR3 is built from 14 residues. Written as DNA, the CDR3 is TGCGCCAGCATACCGGGACAGGGGGCGCGGGAGCAGTTCTTC. Translation: CASIPGQGAREQFF. Looking up the rest from reference TRBV5-1 and TRBJ2-1 gives the full variable domain: KAGVTQTPRYLIKTRGQQVTLSCSPISGHRSVSWYQQTPGQGLQFLFEYFSETQRNKGNFPGRFSGRQFSNSRSEMNVSTLELGDSALYLCASIPGQGAREQFFGPGTRLTVL.

The CDR3 nucleotides read TGTGCCAGCAGCACCCGGGACAGGGGGCGCCCCGCCTACGAGCAGTACTTC. This translates into CASSTRDRGRPAYEQYF. This rearrangement joins TRBV21-1 to TRBJ2-7; the D call in the table, TRBD1, was not verified against the DNA. TRBV21-1 is flagged as a pseudogene. This CDR3 contains 17 residues.

On this clone: One junction end does not reproduce the germline sequence, and a read error may be involved. This chain uses TRBV18 with TRBJ2-5, with 15 nucleotides matching TRBD2. There are 17 residues in the CDR3. Germline assignment: CDR1 KGHSH and CDR2 LQKENI. CDR3 sequence: CASSPPGLAGGIETQYF. The CDR3 DNA follows: TGTGCCAGCTCGCCACCGGGACTAGCGGGGGGCATCGAGACCCAGTACTTC.

The chain links TRBV2 to TRBJ1-2; 7 nucleotides line up with TRBD1. The CDR3 is 15 residues long. The junction had 16 bases not matched to a gene; V was cut back by 7 bases and J by 8 bases. CDR1 SNHLY and CDR2 FYNNEI come from the germline V gene. CDR3 coding DNA: TGTGCCAGCACCATGGAAGGGGGCACCGCCCTGGGCTACACCTTC. Amino acids: CASTMEGGTALGYTF.

J is TRBJ2-7 and V is TRBV4-3; TRBD2 aligns across 11 bases. From germline, CDR1 is LGHNA and CDR2 YSLEER. The CDR3 contains 15 residues. Trimming cost V 2 bases and J 3 bases; bases outside gene matches: 3. The CDR3 sequence is CASSQSTSGGYEQYF. CDR3 nucleotides: TGCGCCAGCAGCCAAAGTACTAGCGGGGGCTACGAGCAGTACTTC.

The table lists this clone with a few counts. The rearrangement links TRBV5-8 to TRBJ2-1, with a tentative D call TRBD2 (5 bases). The germline CDR1 and CDR2 sequences are SGHTS and YDEGEE. V was shortened by 6 bases and J by 0 bases, with 13 bases between the two germline ends. There are 15 residues in the CDR3. The CDR3 DNA follows: TGTGCCAGCATTCTTAGCGCAAGCTCCTACAATGAGCAGTTCTTC. Its translation: CASILSASSYNEQFF.

This chain connects TRBV9 to TRBJ1-1; TRBD1 might be the D (6 bases). The V end lost 0 bases, the J end lost 4 bases, and 10 bases lay between the germline ends. Germline CDR1 reads SGDLS; CDR2 reads YYNGEE. The length of the CDR3 is 14 residues. The CDR3 is CASSVEGGTTEAFF. Here the CDR3 DNA reads TGTGCCAGCAGCGTAGAGGGGGGGACCACTGAAGCTTTCTTT.

This clone was detected only once. The V and J genes are TRBV5-4 and TRBJ2-7; 10 nucleotides match TRBD1. CDR1 is SGHNT, CDR2 YYREEE, per germline (reference sequence). This CDR3 has 14 amino acids. The ends lost 3 bases at V and 3 bases at J; junction bases unmatched: 3. The DNA for the CDR3 is TGTGCCAGCAGCTACGGGACAGGGGTCTACGAGCAGTACTTC. This encodes CASSYGTGVYEQYF.

In the case of this clone: Germline is not matched at one junction end, which may reflect a read error. The V and J genes are TRBV6-5 and TRBJ1-3; D possibly corresponds to TRBD1 (5 bases). Germline V gene lookup returns CDR1 MNHEY and CDR2 SVGAGI. CDR3 length equals 13 residues. CDR3 in amino acids: CASSSGIGTTIYF. Written as DNA, the CDR3 is TGTGCCAGCAGTTCAGGGATTGGAACCACCATATATTTT.

This clone was seen only once. This rearrangement joins TRBV6-1 to TRBJ1-6; D uncertain. V lost 3 bases to trimming and J lost 7 bases, with 10 bases between them. Germline assignment: CDR1 MNHNS and CDR2 SASEGT. The CDR3 extends over 14 amino acids. The CDR3 DNA reads TGTGCCAGCAGTGATCTACTGAGGAATTCACCCCTCCACTTT. Translated, it gives CASSDLLRNSPLHF.

The gene calls are TRBV7-9 and TRBJ2-3; maybe TRBD1 (6 bases). CDR1 and CDR2 (germline): SEHNR, FQNEAQ (reference sequence). The CDR3 contains 15 residues. Trimming left V 5 bases short and J 0 bases short, with 12 bases between. CDR3 protein: CASSLLDRSTDTQYF. CDR3 nucleotides: TGTGCCAGCAGCCTCTTGGACAGAAGCACAGATACGCAGTATTTT.

The rearrangement links TRBV18 to TRBJ2-7; 11 bases align to TRBD1. Looked up from germline, CDR1 is KGHSH and CDR2 is LQKENI. The junction had 1 base not matched to a gene; V was cut back by 4 bases and J by 5 bases. There are 13 residues in the CDR3. Here the CDR3 DNA reads TGTGCCAGCTCACGGACAGGGGGCGACGAGCAGTACTTC. It codes for CASSRTGGDEQYF.

This chain joins TRBV18 and TRBJ1-1; 7 bases fit TRBD1. CDR3 length: 16 residues. V gave up 2 bases and J gave up 2 bases; unmatched junction bases: 8. CDR1 KGHSH and CDR2 LQKENI come from the germline V gene. The CDR3: CASSPSVNRGNTEAFF. The CDR3 bases are TGTGCCAGCTCACCATCGGTTAACAGGGGAAACACTGAAGCTTTCTTT.

The chain couples TRBV4-1 to TRBJ2-7, with D perhaps TRBD1 (6 bases). Germline lookup yields CDR1 MGHRA and CDR2 YSYEKL. V was trimmed by 1 base and J by 3 bases, leaving 7 bases between them. The CDR3 runs 13 residues. CDR3 sequence reads: CASSQGTDYEQYF. As DNA, the CDR3 is TGCGCCAGCAGCCAAGGGACAGACTACGAGCAGTACTTC.

V and J are TRBV18 and TRBJ1-2; possible D gene TRBD1, 5 bases. V was cut by 1 base and J by 2 bases, with 5 bases left in between. This CDR3 comprises 13 residues. Germline loops: CDR1 KGHSH, CDR2 LQKENI. The CDR3 protein is CASSPQGNYGYTF. CDR3 DNA sequence: TGTGCCAGCTCACCACAGGGGAACTATGGCTACACCTTC.

The rearrangement uses TRBV9 and TRBJ2-7, with a weak D call TRBD2 (6 bases). CDR3 length equals 15 residues. The V gene's germline CDR1 is SGDLS and CDR2 YYNGEE. The V gene lost 4 bases and the J gene lost 4 bases, with 18 bases spanning the gap. CDR3 residues: CASSPRRAGIYEQYF. For the CDR3, the DNA is TGTGCCAGCAGCCCACGGAGGGCCGGTATTTACGAGCAGTACTTC.

The chain is built from TRBV5-1 and TRBJ2-1; possible D gene TRBD2, 7 bases. This CDR3 has 15 amino acids. V lost 0 bases, J lost 7 bases, and 14 bases lay in between. Germline loops: CDR1 SGHRS, CDR2 YFSETQ. The CDR3 region has the DNA TGCGCCAGCAGCTTGGCCGCGGGGGCTCTAAATGAGCAGTTCTTC. It translates to CASSLAAGALNEQFF.

This chain links TRBV7-2 with TRBJ2-1, with D perhaps matching TRBD2 (5 bases). Germline loops: CDR1 SGHTA, CDR2 FQGNSA. The V end was cut by 5 bases, the J end by 10 bases, with 24 bases between. CDR3 length equals 16 residues. The CDR3 loop is CASSKSSTEPRREQFF. The CDR3 DNA reads TGTGCCAGCAGCAAGTCTAGCACCGAACCAAGGCGGGAGCAGTTCTTC. Looking up the rest from reference TRBV7-2 and TRBJ2-1 gives the full variable domain: GAGVSQSPSNKVTEKGKDVELRCDPISGHTALYWYRQSLGQGLEFLIYFQGNSAPDKSGLPSDRFSAERTGGSVSTLTIQRTQQEDSAVYLCASSKSSTEPRREQFFGPGTRLTVL.

In nucleotides, the CDR3 is TGTGCCAGCAAGGAGGGACGGGACCCGGGCTACGAGCAGTACTTC. It specifies CASKEGRDPGYEQYF. This chain joins TRBV2 and TRBJ2-7; D may be TRBD2 (6 bases). The CDR3 sequence is 15 residues long. V was shortened by 7 bases and J by 3 bases, with 19 bases between the two germline ends. CDR1 and CDR2 (germline): SNHLY, FYNNEI.

This clone is a singleton in its sample. J is TRBJ2-3 and V is TRBV4-3; D gene unclear. The CDR3 spans 13 residues. The V and J ends lost 4 bases and 4 bases respectively, with 9 bases between them. Germline V gene sequence: CDR1 LGHNA, CDR2 YSLEER. The CDR3 DNA follows: TGCGCCAGCAGCCCCAGTGGGCCAGATACGCAGTATTTT. It translates to CASSPSGPDTQYF.

The chain carries TRBV7-9 and TRBJ1-6; D is possibly TRBD1 (6 bases). V was shortened by 3 bases and J by 5 bases, with 14 bases between the two germline ends. This CDR3 region has 16 residues. Germline V lookup: CDR1 SEHNR, CDR2 FQNEAQ (reference sequence). CDR3 protein: CASSLTTKGDNSPLHF. In nucleotides, the CDR3 is TGTGCCAGCAGCTTGACCACCAAGGGGGATAATTCACCCCTCCACTTT. Full variable domain (rest looked up from reference TRBV7-9 and TRBJ1-6): DTGVSQNPRHKITKRGQNVTFRCDPISEHNRLYWYRQTLGQGPEFLTYFQNEAQLEKSRLLSDRFSAERPKGSFSTLEIQRTEQGDSAMYLCASSLTTKGDNSPLHFGNGTRLTVT.

The V and J genes are TRBV30 and TRBJ1-6; TRBD1 matches at 8 bases. The CDR3 spans 17 residues. CDR1 is GTSNPN, CDR2 SVGIG, per germline (reference sequence). Trimming cost V 0 bases and J 10 bases; bases outside gene matches: 14. CDR3 protein: CAWSVPVRQGMGSPLHF. The CDR3 DNA follows: TGTGCCTGGAGTGTACCGGTGCGACAGGGGATGGGGTCACCCCTCCACTTT.